This T cell receptor (beta chain) was identified during a study of T cells after yellow fever vaccination. TCRdb reprocessed the 5' RACE reads via MiXCR and lists one record per CDR3 protein. Here the sample spans 350,000 to 450,000 distinct CDR3 sequences, around a sixth being singletons. The CDR3 has 12 residues. Between the trimmed V and J ends, which lost 4 bases and 7 bases, there was a span of 10 bases. CDR1 is SGHDT, CDR2 YYEEEE, per germline. This clonotype was seen a handful of times. Its cognate antigen is unknown. The study, taken as a whole, reports: Post-booster repertoires again held most primary-vaccination clones (about 96% CD4, around 90% CD8).

The specimen was PBMCs, collected before the yellow fever booster vaccination. This clonotype originated in a young man who received the YFV17D yellow fever vaccine. This chain uses TRBV5-6 with TRBJ2-3; a possible D gene is TRBD1 (6 bases). The CDR3 nucleotides are TGTGCCAGCAGCCCACAGGGAAATACGCAGTATTTT. Residues: CASSPQGNTQYF.